These 9 T cell receptor beta chains originate from one sample sequenced in a study of cytomegalovirus exposure and HLA in healthy donors. PCR primers comprised 60 Vbeta and 13 Jbeta primers. Only in-frame clones appear in the TCRdb table, and some are missing; sequencing was by immunoSEQ multiplex PCR. The table lists 85,000 to 100,000 clones, more than 65% of them singletons. The sample was PBMCs. The receptors here all came from a human donor in good health.

This sequence joins TRBV2 and TRBJ2-7; possibly TRBD1 for D (5 bases). The CDR3 spans 17 residues. Per the germline V gene, CDR1 is SNHLY and CDR2 is FYNNEI. V was clipped by 6 bases and J by 4 bases, with 25 bases between them. CDR3 nucleotides: TGTGCCAGCAGGCGGCAGGGAAACAAGAAACTGTCGTACGAGCAGTACTTC. This translates into CASRRQGNKKLSYEQYF.

The rearrangement joins TRBV6-5 to TRBJ2-3, with D unclear. CDR3 length equals 14 residues. Looked up from germline, CDR1 is MNHEY and CDR2 is SVGAGI. Trimming took 4 bases from V and 9 from J, leaving 17 bases between them. The CDR3 sequence: CASSSTLGSGTQYF. In DNA, the CDR3 is TGTGCCAGCAGTTCCACCCTTGGGTCCGGGACGCAGTATTTT.

The chain joins TRBV5-4 to TRBJ2-1; D not certain. CDR1 SGHNT and CDR2 YYREEE come from the germline V gene (reference sequence). The CDR3 contains 15 residues. The ends were cut back, 3 bases at V and 8 bases at J, with 18 bases in the middle. The CDR3 region has the DNA TGTGCCAGCAGCTATTTGAGACTCCCGGGTTATGAGCAGTTCTTC. Translation: CASSYLRLPGYEQFF.

The chain uses TRBV4-3 and TRBJ2-3; 13 bases align to TRBD2. Germline CDR1 is LGHNA and CDR2 is YSLEER. This CDR3 is 15 amino acids long. The V gene end was trimmed by 2 bases and the J gene end by 8 bases; junction bases not matched to a gene: 4. The CDR3: CASSQTSGRACTQYF. The DNA for the CDR3 is TGCGCCAGCAGCCAAACTAGCGGGAGGGCCTGTACGCAGTATTTT.

The chain links TRBV18 to TRBJ2-3; D possibly corresponds to TRBD1 (5 bases). CDR1 KGHSH and CDR2 LQKENI come from the germline V gene. This CDR3 region has 14 residues. V dropped 2 bases and J dropped 7 bases, with 13 bases sitting between them. Here the CDR3 DNA reads TGTGCCAGCTCACCATTCGAAGACAGCTATACGCAGTATTTT. Protein product: CASSPFEDSYTQYF.

The chain is built from TRBV27 and TRBJ2-5, with TRBD2 identical over 10 bases. Judging by the DNA end, TRBJ2-7 fits better; the J call may be wrong. The CDR3 is made up of 15 amino acids. The germline V gene has CDR1 MNHEY and CDR2 SMNVEV (reference sequence). This CDR3 is CASSSPGTSVYEQYF. CDR3 in DNA: TGTGCCAGCAGTTCGCCCGGGACTAGCGTGTACGAGCAGTACTTC.

The chain links TRBV6-1 to TRBJ1-2; no clear D. Germline V gives CDR1 MNHNS, CDR2 SASEGT. Trimming stripped 7 bases from V and 7 bases from J, with 13 bases between. The CDR3 totals 12 residues. CDR3 sequence reads: CASTHVTVGYTF. Written as DNA, the CDR3 is TGTGCCAGCACCCACGTCACGGTTGGCTACACCTTC.

This chain joins TRBV7-9 and TRBJ2-7, with 10 bases identical to TRBD1. From germline, CDR1 is SEHNR and CDR2 FQNEAQ (reference sequence). This CDR3 comprises 14 residues. The J segment lost 5 bases and the V segment lost 5 bases, leaving 6 bases of the junction unmatched. CDR3 sequence (DNA): TGTGCCAGCAGCATCGACAGGGGGCGCGACGAGCAGTACTTC. This translates into CASSIDRGRDEQYF.

V is TRBV15 and J is TRBJ2-1; D is perhaps TRBD2 (6 bases). The ends were cut back, 0 bases at V and 1 base at J, with 19 bases in the middle. The CDR3 sequence is 19 residues long. Germline V gene data show CDR1 as LNHNV and CDR2 as YYDKDF (reference sequence). The CDR3 is CATSRDQRVAVTSYNEQFF. The CDR3 nucleotides are TGTGCCACCAGCAGAGACCAGAGGGTAGCGGTGACTTCCTACAATGAGCAGTTCTTC.